The clone carrying this T cell receptor (beta chain) has ten or more counts. Its antigen is unknown. Amplification of TCR beta CDR3 regions used RNA as the template. HTBI primers were employed in a first-round RT-PCR of the TCR CDR3. TCRdb reprocessed the multiplex PCR reads with MiXCR, giving one entry per CDR3 protein. The sample has hundreds of thousands of distinct CDR3 sequences; 18% are singletons. The sample belongs to a study of T cells in Graves' hyperthyroidism and ophthalmopathy. General study findings and limits: Researchers report that a 13 V-J model separated ophthalmopathy from stable hyperthyroidism. Ophthalmopathy was predicted by the model a median of 6.5 months ahead of onset.

Germline CDR1 reads MNHNS; CDR2 reads SASEGT. The CDR3 length is 15 residues. The V segment lost 4 bases and the J segment 3 bases; nucleotides outside the gene matches: 5. The sequence derives from a woman aged 50 to 60 with Graves' hyperthyroidism that later progressed to Graves' ophthalmopathy. The chain links TRBV6-1 to TRBJ1-2; 10 nucleotides match TRBD1. Sequenced sample: blood. CDR3 nucleotide sequence: TGTGCCAGCAGTGGTACCGGGACAGGGGACTATGGCTACACCTTC. The encoded protein is CASSGTGTGDYGYTF.